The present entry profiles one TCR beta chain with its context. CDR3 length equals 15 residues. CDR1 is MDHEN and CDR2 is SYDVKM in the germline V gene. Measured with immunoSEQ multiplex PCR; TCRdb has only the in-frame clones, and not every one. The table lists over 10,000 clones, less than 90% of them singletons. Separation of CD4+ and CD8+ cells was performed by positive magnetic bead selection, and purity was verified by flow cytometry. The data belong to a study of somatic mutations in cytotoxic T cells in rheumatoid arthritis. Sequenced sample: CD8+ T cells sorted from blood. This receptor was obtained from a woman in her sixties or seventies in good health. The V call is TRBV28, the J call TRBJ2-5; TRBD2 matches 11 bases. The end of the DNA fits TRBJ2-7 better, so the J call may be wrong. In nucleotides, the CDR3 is TGTGCCAGCAGCCAGACTAGCGGGGCCCTCTACGAGCAGTACTTC. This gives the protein CASSQTSGALYEQYF.